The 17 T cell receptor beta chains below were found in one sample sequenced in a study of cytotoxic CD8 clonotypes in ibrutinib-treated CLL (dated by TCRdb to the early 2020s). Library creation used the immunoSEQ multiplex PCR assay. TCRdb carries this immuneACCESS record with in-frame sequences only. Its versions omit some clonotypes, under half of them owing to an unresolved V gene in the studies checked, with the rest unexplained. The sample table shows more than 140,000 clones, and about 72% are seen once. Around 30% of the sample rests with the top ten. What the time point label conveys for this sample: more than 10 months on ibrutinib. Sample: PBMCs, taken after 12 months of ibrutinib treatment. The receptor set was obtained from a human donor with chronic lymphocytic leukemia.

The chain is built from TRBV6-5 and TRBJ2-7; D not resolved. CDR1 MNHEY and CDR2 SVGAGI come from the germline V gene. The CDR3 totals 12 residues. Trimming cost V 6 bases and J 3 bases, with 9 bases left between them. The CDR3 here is CASSTLGYEQYF. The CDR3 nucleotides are TGTGCCAGCAGCACTCTAGGCTACGAGCAGTACTTC.

CDR3 sequence (DNA): TGTGCCAGTAGAATCAAGGGAGACACCGGGGAGCTGTTTTTT. Its translation: CASRIKGDTGELFF. This rearrangement joins TRBV19 to TRBJ2-2; possibly TRBD2 for D (5 bases). The CDR3 covers 14 residues. Between the trimmed V and J ends, which lost 6 bases and 3 bases, there was a span of 11 bases. Germline V gene lookup returns CDR1 LNHDA and CDR2 SQIVND (reference sequence). The whole variable domain, remainder taken from reference TRBV19 and TRBJ2-2, is DGGITQSPKYLFRKEGQNVTLSCEQNLNHDAMYWYRQDPGQGLRLIYYSQIVNDFQKGDIAEGYSVSREKKESFPLTVTSAQKNPTAFYLCASRIKGDTGELFFGEGSRLTVL.

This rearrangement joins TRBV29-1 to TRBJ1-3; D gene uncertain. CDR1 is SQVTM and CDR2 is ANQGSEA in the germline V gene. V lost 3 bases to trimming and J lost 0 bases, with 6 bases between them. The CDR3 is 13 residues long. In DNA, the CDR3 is TGCAGCGTTGACCCCCGCTCTGGAAACACCATATATTTT. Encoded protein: CSVDPRSGNTIYF.

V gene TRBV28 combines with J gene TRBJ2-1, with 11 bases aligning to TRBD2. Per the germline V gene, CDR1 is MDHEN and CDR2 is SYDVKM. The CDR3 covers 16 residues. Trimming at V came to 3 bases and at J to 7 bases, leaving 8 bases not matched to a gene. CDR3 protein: CASSLKSRTSGNEQFF. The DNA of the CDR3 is TGTGCCAGCAGTTTGAAGTCCCGGACTAGCGGGAATGAGCAGTTCTTC.

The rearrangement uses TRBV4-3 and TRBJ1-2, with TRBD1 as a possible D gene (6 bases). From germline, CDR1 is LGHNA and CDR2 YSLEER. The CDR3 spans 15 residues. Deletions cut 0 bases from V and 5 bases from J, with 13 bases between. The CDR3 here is CASSQEGQGLYGYTF. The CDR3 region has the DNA TGCGCCAGCAGCCAAGAGGGACAAGGGCTATATGGCTACACCTTC.

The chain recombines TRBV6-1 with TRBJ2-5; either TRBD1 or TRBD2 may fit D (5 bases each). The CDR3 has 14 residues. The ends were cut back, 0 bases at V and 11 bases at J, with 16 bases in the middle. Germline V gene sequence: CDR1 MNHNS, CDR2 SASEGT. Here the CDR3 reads CASSEAGVRYEQYF. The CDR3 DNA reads TGTGCCAGCAGTGAAGCGGGGGTACGATATGAGCAGTACTTC.

CDR3 sequence (DNA): TGTGCCAGCAGCTCCACCGACTACAATGAGCAGTTCTTC. It encodes CASSSTDYNEQFF. The chain is built from TRBV7-3 and TRBJ2-1; D is unresolved. Germline V gives CDR1 SGHTA, CDR2 FQGTGA. The CDR3 spans 13 residues. V shed 4 bases and J shed 3 bases, with 7 bases lying between them.

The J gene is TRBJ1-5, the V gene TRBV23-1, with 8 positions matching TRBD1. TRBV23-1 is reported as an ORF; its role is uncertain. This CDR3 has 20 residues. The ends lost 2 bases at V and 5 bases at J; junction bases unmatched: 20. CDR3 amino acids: CASSQLARRPGTGRDQPQHF. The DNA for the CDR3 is TGCGCCAGCAGTCAACTGGCCCGAAGACCCGGGACAGGACGCGATCAGCCCCAGCATTTT.

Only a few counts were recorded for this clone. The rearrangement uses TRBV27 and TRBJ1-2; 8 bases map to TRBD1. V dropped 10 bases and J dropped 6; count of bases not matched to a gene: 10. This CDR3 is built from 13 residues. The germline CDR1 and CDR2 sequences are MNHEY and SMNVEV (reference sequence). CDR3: CATLGQGANGYTF. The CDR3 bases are TGTGCCACCCTAGGACAGGGCGCTAATGGCTACACCTTC.

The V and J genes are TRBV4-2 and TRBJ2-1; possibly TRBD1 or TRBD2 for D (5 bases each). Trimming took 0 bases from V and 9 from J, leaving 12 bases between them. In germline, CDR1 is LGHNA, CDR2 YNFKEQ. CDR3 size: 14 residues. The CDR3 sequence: CASSQEGRAGEQFF. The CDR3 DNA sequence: TGTGCCAGCAGCCAAGAGGGCAGGGCGGGTGAGCAGTTCTTC.

The CDR3 DNA reads TGTGCCAGCAGCCCGCAGCCGGGACAGGGAACCATTCAGTACTTC. Its protein product is CASSPQPGQGTIQYF. The rearrangement uses TRBV7-9 and TRBJ2-4; 9 bases fit TRBD1. The CDR3 loop spans 15 amino acids. Germline CDR1 reads SEHNR; CDR2 reads FQNEAQ (reference sequence). The junction had 11 bases not matched to a gene; V was cut back by 5 bases and J by 9 bases.

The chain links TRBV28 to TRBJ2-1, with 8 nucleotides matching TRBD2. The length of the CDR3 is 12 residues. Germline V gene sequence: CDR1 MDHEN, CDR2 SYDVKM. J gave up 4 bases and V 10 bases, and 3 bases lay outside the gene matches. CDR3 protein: CATGLAYNEQFF. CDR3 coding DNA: TGTGCCACCGGACTAGCTTACAATGAGCAGTTCTTC.

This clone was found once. The CDR3 spells CASSYTPYEQYF. DNA for the CDR3: TGTGCCAGCAGCTATACCCCCTACGAGCAGTACTTC. The rearrangement joins TRBV5-6 to TRBJ2-7; D is ambiguous. There are 12 residues in the CDR3. Trimming pared 3 bases from V and 2 bases from J, leaving 6 bases between. CDR1 is SGHDT and CDR2 is YYEEEE in the germline V gene.

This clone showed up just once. The CDR3 region is CASFTRGFYGYTF. CDR3 DNA sequence: TGTGCCAGTTTCACGAGAGGCTTCTATGGCTACACCTTC. The J gene is TRBJ1-2, the V gene TRBV19; D ambiguous. This CDR3 has 13 residues. The germline gives CDR1 LNHDA, CDR2 SQIVND (reference sequence). Trimming took off 8 bases at V and 4 bases at J, with 14 bases between the two ends. Using reference TRBV19 and TRBJ1-2 for the parts outside the CDR3, the full variable domain is DGGITQSPKYLFRKEGQNVTLSCEQNLNHDAMYWYRQDPGQGLRLIYYSQIVNDFQKGDIAEGYSVSREKKESFPLTVTSAQKNPTAFYLCASFTRGFYGYTFGSGTRLTVV.

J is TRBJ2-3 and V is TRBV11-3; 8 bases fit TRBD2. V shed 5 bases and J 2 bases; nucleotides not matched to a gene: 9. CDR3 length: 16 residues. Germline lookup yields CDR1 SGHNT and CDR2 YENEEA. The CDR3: CASSRRSGGLTDTQYF. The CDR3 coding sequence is TGTGCCAGCAGCCGAAGAAGCGGGGGACTCACAGATACGCAGTATTTT.

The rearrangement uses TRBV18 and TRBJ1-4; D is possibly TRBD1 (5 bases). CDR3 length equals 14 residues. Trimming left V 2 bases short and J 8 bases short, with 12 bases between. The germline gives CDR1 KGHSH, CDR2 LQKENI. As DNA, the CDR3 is TGTGCCAGCTCACCATCATCAGGGAACGAAAAACTGTTTTTT. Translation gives CASSPSSGNEKLFF. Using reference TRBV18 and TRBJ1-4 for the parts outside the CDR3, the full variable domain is NAGVMQNPRHLVRRRGQEARLRCSPMKGHSHVYWYRQLPEEGLKFMVYLQKENIIDESGMPKERFSAEFPKEGPSILRIQQVVRGDSAAYFCASSPSSGNEKLFFGSGTQLSVL.

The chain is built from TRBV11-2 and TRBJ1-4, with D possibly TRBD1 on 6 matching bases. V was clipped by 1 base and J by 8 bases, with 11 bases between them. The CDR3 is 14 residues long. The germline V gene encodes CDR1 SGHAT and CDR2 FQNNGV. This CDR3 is CASSLAAGEEKLFF. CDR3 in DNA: TGTGCCAGCAGCTTAGCCGCAGGGGAGGAAAAACTGTTTTTT.